Sequencing of this TCR beta chain was carried out in a study of siplizumab effects on memory and regulatory T cells. Using immunoSEQ multiplex PCR, the repertoire was profiled, and TCRdb retains in-frame clones only, with some absent. The sample has 90,000 to 120,000 clones, 94% seen once. Per the germline V gene, CDR1 is SGHDT and CDR2 is YYEEEE. The germline V and J ends were trimmed by 1 base and 3 bases, with 11 bases remaining between them. This CDR3 is built from 15 residues. The sequenced sample consisted of Tregs sorted from blood. The TCR originated in a human donor in good health. The chain combines TRBV5-6 with TRBJ1-3; perhaps TRBD1 as D (5 bases). CDR3 sequence: CASSLSWGSGNTIYF. Here the CDR3 DNA reads TGTGCCAGCAGCTTGTCTTGGGGCAGTGGAAACACCATATATTTT. The entire variable domain, with the rest obtained from reference TRBV5-6 and TRBJ1-3, is as follows: DAGVTQSPTHLIKTRGQQVTLRCSPKSGHDTVSWYQQALGQGPQFIFQYYEEEERQRGNFPDRFSGHQFPNYSSELNVNALLLGDSALYLCASSLSWGSGNTIYFGEGSWLTVV.